This entry describes one TCR beta chain. Survey-level resolution applied to immunoSEQ assay v3.0. Assay used: immunoSEQ multiplex PCR; TCRdb lists only in-frame clones, some missing. The sample has fewer than 25,000 clones; 90% to 95% are singletons. The data are from a study of long-term antiretroviral therapy in people with HIV. CDR1 and CDR2 (germline): MGHDK, SYGVNS. There are 12 residues in the CDR3. Trimming cost V 8 bases and J 7 bases; bases outside gene matches: 1. The rearrangement links TRBV25-1 to TRBJ2-1; TRBD1 aligns across 11 bases. The material was unsorted PBMCs, obtained around 5.2 years after starting antiretroviral therapy. The TCR sequence derives from a woman aged 45-59 years with HIV. The CDR3 spells CASGTGGNEQFF. CDR3 sequence (DNA): TGTGCCAGCGGGACAGGGGGAAATGAGCAGTTCTTC.